The 8 T cell receptor beta chains below were found in one sample sequenced in a study of CD8 T cells in ankylosing spondylitis. TCRdb analysed the 5' RACE reads with MiXCR anew, one entry per CDR3 protein. The sample has some 38,000 distinct CDR3 sequences, 2.5% to 3.5% seen once; the top ten hold 2.5% to 3.5%. Sequencing input: blood, either unsorted or a sorted T cell fraction (not recorded which). The receptors shown here come from a male donor with ankylosing spondylitis or in good health (not recorded which).

This clonotype is medium-sized in the sample. This chain links TRBV9 with TRBJ2-2; maybe TRBD2 (6 bases). Trimming pared 6 bases from V and 3 bases from J, leaving 18 bases between. The CDR3 runs 16 residues. Germline CDR1 is SGDLS and CDR2 is YYNGEE. In DNA, the CDR3 is TGTGCCAGCACCAGGGAGGCAGGGCGATACACCGGGGAGCTGTTTTTT. It is translated as CASTREAGRYTGELFF.

This clonotype was recorded many times. The chain couples TRBV9 to TRBJ1-4; D gene unclear. Germline lookup yields CDR1 SGDLS and CDR2 YYNGEE. Trimming took 0 bases from V and 7 from J, leaving 13 bases between them. This CDR3 is built from 15 residues. The CDR3 is CASSVADGRTEKLFF. CDR3 nucleotide sequence: TGTGCCAGCAGCGTAGCCGATGGTCGTACTGAAAAACTGTTTTTT.

The sample holds many counts of this clonotype. V usage is TRBV9 and J usage is TRBJ2-3; TRBD1 agrees at 8 bases. The CDR3 is 16 residues long. J was trimmed by 0 bases and V by 0 bases; bases with no gene match: 3. From germline, CDR1 is SGDLS and CDR2 YYNGEE. Here the CDR3 reads CASSVAGQGSTDTQYF. The CDR3 nucleotides read TGTGCCAGCAGCGTAGCAGGACAGGGTAGCACAGATACGCAGTATTTT.

This clonotype has ten or more counts. The rearrangement links TRBV9 to TRBJ2-3; no definite D call. The CDR3 has 16 amino acids. Trimming pared 0 bases from V and 0 bases from J, leaving 11 bases between. Germline assignment: CDR1 SGDLS and CDR2 YYNGEE. The CDR3 DNA is TGTGCCAGCAGCGTAGGGGCGTTTCCTAGCACAGATACGCAGTATTTT. The encoded protein is CASSVGAFPSTDTQYF.

This clonotype was observed at least ten times. V and J are TRBV9 and TRBJ1-3, with D possibly TRBD1 on 5 matching bases. In germline, CDR1 is SGDLS, CDR2 YYNGEE. The CDR3 spans 16 residues. The V gene lost 2 bases and the J gene lost 0 bases, with 12 bases spanning the gap. Here the CDR3 DNA reads TGTGCCAGCAGCGTCTTCGACAGTTTCTCTGGAAACACCATATATTTT. This translates into CASSVFDSFSGNTIYF. Supplemented by reference TRBV9 and TRBJ1-3, the full variable domain reads DSGVTQTPKHLITATGQRVTLRCSPRSGDLSVYWYQQSLDQGLQFLIQYYNGEERAKGNILERFSAQQFPDLHSELNLSSLELGDSALYFCASSVFDSFSGNTIYFGEGSWLTVV.

This clonotype was observed many times. This rearrangement joins TRBV9 to TRBJ2-3; D uncertain. V was cut by 0 bases and J by 3 bases, with 11 bases left in between. CDR1 SGDLS and CDR2 YYNGEE come from the germline V gene. The CDR3 has 15 residues. The CDR3 DNA follows: TGTGCCAGCAGCGTAGCTCCCGCGGCTACAGATACGCAGTATTTT. Protein: CASSVAPAATDTQYF. Complete variable domain (other parts from reference TRBV9 and TRBJ2-3): DSGVTQTPKHLITATGQRVTLRCSPRSGDLSVYWYQQSLDQGLQFLIQYYNGEERAKGNILERFSAQQFPDLHSELNLSSLELGDSALYFCASSVAPAATDTQYFGPGTRLTVL.

This CDR3 is CASSPRPSTDTQYF. CDR3 coding DNA: TGTGCCAGCAGCCCCCGACCAAGCACAGATACGCAGTATTTT. The chain links TRBV9 to TRBJ2-3; the D is unclear. Trimming shortened V by 4 bases and J by 0 bases, and 9 bases separated the two germline ends. The CDR3 length is 14 residues. Germline lookup yields CDR1 SGDLS and CDR2 YYNGEE.

This clonotype was seen repeatedly, ten times or more. This sequence joins TRBV9 and TRBJ1-3, with D unclear. The CDR3 spans 16 residues. V was cut by 3 bases and J by 7 bases, with 20 bases left in between. The V gene's germline CDR1 is SGDLS and CDR2 YYNGEE. CDR3 in amino acids: CASSGAGPSASNTIYF. CDR3 bases: TGTGCCAGCAGCGGCGCCGGGCCTAGCGCTTCGAACACCATATATTTT.